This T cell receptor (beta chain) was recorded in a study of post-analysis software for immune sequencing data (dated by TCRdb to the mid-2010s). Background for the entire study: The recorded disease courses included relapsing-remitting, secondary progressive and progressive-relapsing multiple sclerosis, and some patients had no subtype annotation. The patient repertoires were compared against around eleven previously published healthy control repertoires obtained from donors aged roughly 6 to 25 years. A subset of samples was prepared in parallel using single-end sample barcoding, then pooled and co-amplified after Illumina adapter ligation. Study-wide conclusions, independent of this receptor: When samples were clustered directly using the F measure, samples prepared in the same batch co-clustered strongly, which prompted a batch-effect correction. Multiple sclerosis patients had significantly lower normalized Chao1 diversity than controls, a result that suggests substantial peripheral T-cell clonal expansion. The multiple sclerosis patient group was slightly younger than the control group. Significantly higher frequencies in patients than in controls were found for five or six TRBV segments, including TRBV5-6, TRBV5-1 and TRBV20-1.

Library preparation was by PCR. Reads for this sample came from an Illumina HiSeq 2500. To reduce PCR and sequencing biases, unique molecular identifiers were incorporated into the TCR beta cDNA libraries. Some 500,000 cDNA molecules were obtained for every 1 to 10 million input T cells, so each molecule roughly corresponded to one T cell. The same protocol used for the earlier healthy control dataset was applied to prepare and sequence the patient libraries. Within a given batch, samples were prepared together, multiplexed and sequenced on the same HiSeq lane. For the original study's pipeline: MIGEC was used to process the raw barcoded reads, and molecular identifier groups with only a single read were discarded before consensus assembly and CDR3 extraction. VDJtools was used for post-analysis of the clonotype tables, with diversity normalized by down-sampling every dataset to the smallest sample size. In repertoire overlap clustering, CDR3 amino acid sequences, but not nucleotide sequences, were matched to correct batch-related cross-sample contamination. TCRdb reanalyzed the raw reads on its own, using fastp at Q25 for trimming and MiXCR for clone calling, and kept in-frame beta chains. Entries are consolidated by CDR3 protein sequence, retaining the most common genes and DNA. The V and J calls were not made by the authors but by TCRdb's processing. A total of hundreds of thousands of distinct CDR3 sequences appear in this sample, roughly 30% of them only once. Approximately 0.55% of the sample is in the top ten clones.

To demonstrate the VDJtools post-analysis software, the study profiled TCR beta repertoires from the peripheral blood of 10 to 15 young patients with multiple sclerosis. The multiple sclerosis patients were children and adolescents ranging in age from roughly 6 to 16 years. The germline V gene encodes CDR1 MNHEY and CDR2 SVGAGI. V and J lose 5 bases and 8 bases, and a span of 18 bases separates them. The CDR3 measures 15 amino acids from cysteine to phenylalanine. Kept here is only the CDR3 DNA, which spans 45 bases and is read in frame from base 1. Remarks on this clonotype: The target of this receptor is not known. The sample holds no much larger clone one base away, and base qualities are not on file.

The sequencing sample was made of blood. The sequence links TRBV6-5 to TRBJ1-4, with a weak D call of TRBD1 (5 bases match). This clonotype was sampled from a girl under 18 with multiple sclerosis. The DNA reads TGTGCCAGCAGTCCTAAGGGGAGAGGAGGGGAAAAACTGTTTTTT. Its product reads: CASSPKGRGGEKLFF.